These 24 T cell receptor beta chains came from one sample sequenced in a study of cytomegalovirus exposure and HLA in healthy donors. The assay was immunoSEQ multiplex PCR, and TCRdb's table has in-frame clones only and misses some. This sample has 100,000 to 150,000 clones, with around 86% found just once. The sequenced sample was PBMCs. The receptors shown here come from a woman between 18 and 29 years old in good health and CMV-seronegative.

The chain employs TRBV2 and TRBJ1-5, with no clear D. In germline, CDR1 is SNHLY, CDR2 FYNNEI. Trimming shortened V by 5 bases and J by 4 bases, and 9 bases separated the two germline ends. The CDR3 contains 13 residues. This CDR3 is CASSLDSNQPQHF. CDR3 sequence (DNA): TGTGCCAGCAGTCTGGACTCGAATCAGCCCCAGCATTTT.

The rearrangement joins TRBV6-1 to TRBJ1-4; no firm D call. V was trimmed by 1 base and J by 0 bases, leaving 9 bases between them. Germline CDR1 reads MNHNS; CDR2 reads SASEGT. The CDR3 contains 16 residues. CDR3 in DNA: TGTGCCAGCAGTGAAGGGGCCTTTTCAACTAATGAAAAACTGTTTTTT. Its protein product is CASSEGAFSTNEKLFF.

The rearrangement uses TRBV27 and TRBJ1-4; D not certain. The CDR3 has 12 amino acids. Germline CDR1 is MNHEY and CDR2 is SMNVEV (reference sequence). The V gene lost 5 bases and the J gene lost 7 bases, with 8 bases spanning the gap. The CDR3 protein is CASSEGSEKLFF. CDR3 DNA: TGTGCCAGCAGTGAGGGAAGTGAAAAACTGTTTTTT. The full variable domain, in which reference TRBV27 and TRBJ1-4 provide the parts outside the CDR3, is EAQVTQNPRYLITVTGKKLTVTCSQNMNHEYMSWYRQDPGLGLRQIYYSMNVEVTDKGDVPEGYKVSRKEKRNFPLILESPSPNQTSLYFCASSEGSEKLFFGSGTQLSVL.

The rearrangement joins TRBV28 to TRBJ2-7; TRBD1 is a possible D gene (6 bases). V lost 7 bases to trimming and J lost 3 bases, with 19 bases between them. Germline V CDR1 and CDR2: MDHEN, SYDVKM. The CDR3 runs 15 residues. The CDR3 region has the DNA TGTGCCAGCACCGAATTCAGGGGTTTAAACTACGAGCAGTACTTC. Translated: CASTEFRGLNYEQYF.

The genes are TRBV28 and TRBJ2-3; D call uncertain. Germline V gene data show CDR1 as MDHEN and CDR2 as SYDVKM. V lost 3 bases, J lost 0 bases, and 10 bases lay in between. The CDR3 is 15 residues long. CDR3 sequence (DNA): TGTGCCAGCAGTTTTTCGGTGTCTAGCACAGATACGCAGTATTTT. Its translation: CASSFSVSSTDTQYF.

The V call is TRBV6-4, the J call TRBJ2-3, with 7 bases lining up with TRBD2. The length of the CDR3 is 15 residues. From germline, CDR1 is MRHNA and CDR2 SNTAGT. J lost 4 bases, V lost 2 bases, and 6 bases had no gene match. CDR3 nucleotide sequence: TGTGCCAGCAGTGACGGCGGGAGTGGTCCAGATACGCAGTATTTT. Protein product: CASSDGGSGPDTQYF.

The gene calls are TRBV19 and TRBJ1-1; TRBD1 might be the D (5 bases). V was trimmed by 5 bases and J by 3 bases, leaving 10 bases between them. The germline CDR1 and CDR2 sequences are LNHDA and SQIVND (reference sequence). The CDR3 runs to 13 residues. CDR3 bases: TGTGCCAGTAGTTGGGGGAGGTACACTGAAGCTTTCTTT. This codes for CASSWGRYTEAFF.

The gene calls are TRBV20-1 and TRBJ1-1, with 7 bases matching TRBD1. The germline V gene encodes CDR1 DFQATT and CDR2 SNEGSKA (reference sequence). The CDR3 loop spans 11 amino acids. V was pared by 3 bases and J by 8 bases, with 3 bases of the junction left unmatched. CDR3 DNA sequence: TGCAGTGCTAGGACAGGGACAGAAGCTTTCTTT. It encodes CSARTGTEAFF.

V is TRBV2 and J is TRBJ1-1, with 7 nucleotides matching TRBD1. The CDR3 sequence is 14 residues long. Looked up from germline, CDR1 is SNHLY and CDR2 is FYNNEI. The ends lost 8 bases at V and 5 bases at J; junction bases unmatched: 11. The CDR3, as DNA: TGTGCCAGCGAGAAACAGGGGTCGAGGACTGAAGCTTTCTTT. This codes for CASEKQGSRTEAFF.

The chain has TRBV7-9 and TRBJ1-3; 7 nucleotides agree with TRBD1. This CDR3 has 14 amino acids. Trimming took 11 bases from V and 3 from J; bases not matched to a gene: 10. Germline loops: CDR1 SEHNR, CDR2 FQNEAQ (reference sequence). The CDR3 loop reads CAGGATGSGNTIYF. In nucleotides, the CDR3 is TGTGCCGGGGGAGCGACAGGGAGTGGAAACACCATATATTTT.

In this sample, this clone turned up a few times. The V call is TRBV5-1, the J call TRBJ1-1; D is possibly TRBD1 (5 bases). CDR1 and CDR2 from the germline V gene are SGHRS and YFSETQ. V was cut by 0 bases and J by 0 bases, with 6 bases left in between. CDR3 size: 14 residues. The CDR3 loop is CASSLGQMNTEAFF. The CDR3 coding sequence is TGCGCCAGCAGCTTGGGACAGATGAACACTGAAGCTTTCTTT.

This clone was seen only once. J is TRBJ1-5 and V is TRBV5-6, with D unresolved. The CDR3 has 14 amino acids. The V gene lost 1 base and the J gene lost 4 bases, with 9 bases spanning the gap. Germline V gives CDR1 SGHDT, CDR2 YYEEEE. The DNA of the CDR3 is TGTGCCAGCAGCTTGACCGGGAGGAATCAGCCCCAGCATTTT. Translating gives CASSLTGRNQPQHF.

The chain recombines TRBV7-8 with TRBJ2-2, with TRBD2 identical over 8 bases. From germline, CDR1 is SGHVS and CDR2 FQNEAQ. The trim removed 5 bases at V and 2 bases at J, leaving 7 bases unmatched. This CDR3 spans 16 amino acids. CDR3 in amino acids: CASSGSGTSNTGELFF. The CDR3 bases are TGTGCCAGCAGCGGATCCGGGACTAGTAACACCGGGGAGCTGTTTTTT.

The V call is TRBV4-2, the J call TRBJ1-2; TRBD1 matches 7 bases. This CDR3 contains 15 residues. Germline assignment: CDR1 LGHNA and CDR2 YNFKEQ. With 1 base clipped from V and 8 bases from J, the junction kept 10 bases outside the gene matches. CDR3 DNA: TGTGCCAGCAGCCAAGCCGGTCAGGGGGTGGGCGGCTACACCTTC. Protein: CASSQAGQGVGGYTF.

The V and J genes are TRBV11-3 and TRBJ2-7; 10 nucleotides match TRBD2. There are 15 residues in the CDR3. Germline V gene lookup returns CDR1 SGHNT and CDR2 YENEEA. Trimming removed 5 bases from V and 2 bases from J; junction bases left unmatched: 6. The DNA of the CDR3 is TGTGCCAGCAGCGCCGAGCGGGAGGGAGCCTACGAGCAGTACTTC. Its translation is CASSAEREGAYEQYF.

The chain carries TRBV19 and TRBJ2-1, with 15 bases matching TRBD2. CDR3 length: 15 amino acids. The trim removed 3 bases at V and 11 bases at J, leaving 5 bases unmatched. Germline CDR1 LNHDA, CDR2 SQIVND (reference sequence). The CDR3 protein is CASSISGTSGRKQFF. The CDR3 region has the DNA TGTGCCAGTAGTATTTCCGGGACTAGCGGGAGGAAGCAGTTCTTC. Using reference TRBV19 and TRBJ2-1 for the parts outside the CDR3, the full variable domain is DGGITQSPKYLFRKEGQNVTLSCEQNLNHDAMYWYRQDPGQGLRLIYYSQIVNDFQKGDIAEGYSVSREKKESFPLTVTSAQKNPTAFYLCASSISGTSGRKQFFGPGTRLTVL.

This CDR3 reads CASSLRGNTNTGELFF. CDR3 sequence (DNA): TGTGCCAGCAGTCTAAGAGGGAATACGAACACCGGGGAGCTGTTTTTT. This chain joins TRBV2 and TRBJ2-2; perhaps TRBD2 as D (5 bases). The CDR3 length is 16 residues. Germline V gene sequence: CDR1 SNHLY, CDR2 FYNNEI. V shed 5 bases and J shed 0 bases, with 13 bases lying between them.

The chain joins TRBV6-6 to TRBJ2-7; no clear D. Trimming pared 5 bases from V and 7 bases from J, leaving 12 bases between. CDR3 length: 12 residues. Looked up from germline, CDR1 is MNHNY and CDR2 is SVGAGI (reference sequence). The CDR3 bases are TGTGCCAGCAGTGTGGGTTTGAGGGAGCAGTACTTC. Translating gives CASSVGLREQYF.

The chain has TRBV7-2 and TRBJ2-5, with D possibly being TRBD2 (6 bases). V lost 10 bases and J 4 bases, leaving 13 bases between the germline ends. The CDR3 consists of 12 residues. Germline CDR1 and CDR2: SGHTA and FQGNSA. The CDR3 here is CATGSGSETQYF. CDR3 nucleotides: TGTGCCACCGGTAGCGGTTCAGAGACCCAGTACTTC.

The rearrangement links TRBV27 to TRBJ2-5; D unresolved. CDR1 is MNHEY and CDR2 is SMNVEV in the germline V gene (reference sequence). The V end lost 2 bases, the J end lost 7 bases, and 17 bases lay between the germline ends. The CDR3 covers 15 residues. The CDR3 spells CASSLSLSGTRTQYF. For the CDR3, the DNA is TGTGCCAGCAGTTTAAGCTTGTCAGGCACCAGGACCCAGTACTTC.

J is TRBJ2-7 and V is TRBV4-1; 7 nucleotides align to TRBD1. CDR3 size: 16 residues. Germline V gives CDR1 MGHRA, CDR2 YSYEKL. V dropped 5 bases and J dropped 3; count of bases not matched to a gene: 13. This CDR3 reads CASSGWRQGSFYEQYF. The CDR3, as DNA: TGCGCCAGCAGCGGATGGAGACAGGGAAGTTTCTACGAGCAGTACTTC.

This chain links TRBV9 with TRBJ1-2; 8 bases line up with TRBD1. Trimming removed 0 bases from V and 4 bases from J; junction bases left unmatched: 5. Germline V gene sequence: CDR1 SGDLS, CDR2 YYNGEE. This CDR3 contains 15 residues. Here the CDR3 DNA reads TGTGCCAGCAGCGTAGCTGGGACAGGTCGCTATGGCTACACCTTC. This gives the protein CASSVAGTGRYGYTF.

The rearrangement links TRBV23-1 to TRBJ2-7; tentatively, D is TRBD1 (6 bases). TRBV23-1 is an ORF, and what it does is uncertain. CDR3 length: 14 amino acids. Trimming took 7 bases from V and 2 from J, leaving 15 bases between them. CDR3 protein: CASIGSGVTYEQYF. The CDR3 coding sequence is TGCGCCAGCATCGGATCAGGGGTTACCTACGAGCAGTACTTC.

This clone was observed once. The genes are TRBV2 and TRBJ2-1, with TRBD2 matching 7 bases. CDR1 SNHLY and CDR2 FYNNEI come from the germline V gene. The CDR3 runs 14 residues. Trimming removed 1 base from V and 9 bases from J; junction bases left unmatched: 6. Here the CDR3 reads CASSEGAGVSEQFF. The CDR3, as DNA: TGTGCCAGCAGTGAAGGGGCGGGAGTGTCTGAGCAGTTCTTC. Combining the CDR3 with reference TRBV2 and TRBJ2-1 gives the whole variable domain EPEVTQTPSHQVTQMGQEVILRCVPISNHLYFYWYRQILGQKVEFLVSFYNNEISEKSEIFDDQFSVERPDGSNFTLKIRSTKLEDSAMYFCASSEGAGVSEQFFGPGTRLTVL.